Presented here are 19 T cell receptor beta chains from one specimen sequenced in a study of T-cell memory formation after mild COVID-19 (dated by TCRdb to the early 2020s). The library was built by means of 5' RACE. The run used an Illumina NovaSeq 6000. TCRdb handled the public reads itself, with Q25 trimming in fastp and clone calling in MiXCR, and kept productive beta chains. CDR3 protein duplicates are merged, each entry listing the most common genes and DNA. Counted in this sample were roughly 190,000 distinct CDR3 sequences; about 17% of them appeared once. Of the sample, 2.4% falls within the top ten clones. Sequenced sample: PBMCs or a T cell subset sorted from them (not recorded which). The receptor set was obtained from an adult woman who had mild COVID-19 (a few samples of this study predate the infection). The sample titles of this study are shuffled in the database, so cell type and time point are left out; the donor was told from shared clones.

The V gene is TRBV5-6, the J gene TRBJ2-1, with a tentative D call TRBD2 (6 bases). This CDR3 contains 14 residues. CDR1 is SGHDT and CDR2 is YYEEEE in the germline V gene. Trimming removed 5 bases from V and 7 bases from J, with 16 bases in between. CDR3 loop: CASSPIGGRNEQFF. The DNA for the CDR3 is TGTGCCAGCAGTCCAATTGGGGGGAGAAATGAGCAGTTCTTC.

This clonotype appeared a few times. The chain employs TRBV27 and TRBJ2-3, with 8 positions matching TRBD2. V shed 5 bases, J shed 1 base, and the junction held 14 bases outside the gene matches. From germline, CDR1 is MNHEY and CDR2 SMNVEV (reference sequence). This CDR3 is 18 amino acids long. The CDR3 DNA sequence: TGTGCCAGCAGTCAAGTTACTAGCGGTTTGTGGGGCACAGATACGCAGTATTTT. This sequence encodes CASSQVTSGLWGTDTQYF.

CDR3 protein: CASSFATGRNQPQHF. The CDR3 bases are TGTGCCAGCAGTTTTGCGACAGGGAGGAATCAGCCCCAGCATTTT. The V gene is TRBV12-3 or TRBV12-4, the J gene TRBJ1-5, with 7 positions matching TRBD1. The CDR3 spans 15 residues. V was pared by 3 bases and J by 4 bases, with 6 bases of the junction left unmatched.

This clonotype occurred a few times. V gene TRBV28 combines with J gene TRBJ2-3; weak D call: TRBD1 (6 bases). Germline loops: CDR1 MDHEN, CDR2 SYDVKM. The CDR3 is made up of 14 amino acids. V was trimmed by 6 bases and J by 5 bases, leaving 15 bases between them. The CDR3 region is CASSETGWVDTQYF. CDR3 DNA sequence: TGTGCCAGCAGCGAGACAGGCTGGGTAGATACGCAGTATTTT.

V is TRBV12-3 or TRBV12-4 and J is TRBJ1-1, with D maybe TRBD1 (6 bases). The CDR3 is 15 amino acids. The germline V and J ends were trimmed by 5 bases and 5 bases, with 18 bases remaining between them. The CDR3 region is CASSQRQALRTEAFF. The CDR3 coding sequence is TGTGCCAGCAGTCAACGACAGGCGTTAAGGACTGAAGCTTTCTTT.

The CDR3 is CASSLGSGNYGYTF. In DNA form, the CDR3 reads TGTGCCAGCAGCCTGGGGTCTGGGAACTATGGCTACACCTTC. V gene TRBV5-5 combines with J gene TRBJ1-2, with unresolved D. The ends were cut back, 4 bases at V and 2 bases at J, with 12 bases in the middle. CDR3 length: 14 residues. CDR1 is SGHKS, CDR2 YYEKEE, per germline (reference sequence).

The chain uses TRBV20-1 and TRBJ2-1; possibly TRBD2 for D (5 bases). Trimming stripped 3 bases from V and 8 bases from J, with 23 bases between. Germline V lookup: CDR1 DFQATT, CDR2 SNEGSKA (reference sequence). This CDR3 has 16 amino acids. The CDR3 loop reads CSAREFAGTSTDEQFF. The CDR3 DNA is TGCAGTGCTAGGGAGTTCGCGGGTACCTCCACGGATGAGCAGTTCTTC.

The chain employs TRBV5-1 and TRBJ2-5, with a possible D match to TRBD2 (7 bases). The CDR3 has 15 amino acids. The germline CDR1 and CDR2 sequences are SGHRS and YFSETQ. V was trimmed by 3 bases and J by 4 bases, leaving 16 bases between them. The CDR3 protein is CASSSFPGEGETQYF. In nucleotides, the CDR3 is TGCGCCAGCAGCTCCTTCCCAGGGGAGGGAGAGACCCAGTACTTC.

The genes are TRBV5-1 and TRBJ2-1; 13 bases are shared with TRBD2. Germline loops: CDR1 SGHRS, CDR2 YFSETQ. This CDR3 has 15 residues. The trim removed 4 bases at V and 8 bases at J, leaving 6 bases unmatched. The CDR3 region has the DNA TGCGCCAGCAGCGTTACTAGCGGGGGGGCCTATGAGCAGTTCTTC. It encodes CASSVTSGGAYEQFF.

The chain has TRBV12-3 or TRBV12-4 and TRBJ2-7, with TRBD1 as a possible D gene (5 bases). The CDR3 contains 13 residues. V was trimmed by 4 bases and J by 6 bases, leaving 13 bases between them. In nucleotides, the CDR3 is TGTGCCAGCAGTTCCCAGTACAGGCGCGAGCAGTACTTC. As protein: CASSSQYRREQYF.

This clonotype was detected a few times. This chain joins TRBV12-3 or TRBV12-4 and TRBJ2-2; 13 nucleotides line up with TRBD2. This CDR3 is 17 amino acids long. V dropped 5 bases and J dropped 6; count of bases not matched to a gene: 9. CDR3 residues: CASSLPGLAGVPGELFF. CDR3 nucleotides: TGTGCCAGCAGTCTCCCCGGACTAGCGGGAGTCCCCGGGGAGCTGTTTTTT.

A few counts support this clonotype. One end of the junction is discordant with germline, which a read error may explain. The gene calls are TRBV5-1 and TRBJ1-4, with unresolved D. The CDR3 has 13 residues. Germline assignment: CDR1 SGHRS and CDR2 YFSETQ. The CDR3 nucleotides read TGCGCCAGCAGCTTGGCTACTACTGAAAAACTGTTTTTT. It is translated as CASSLATTEKLFF.

J is TRBJ2-1 and V is TRBV12-3 or TRBV12-4; TRBD2 matches at 14 bases. The CDR3 is made up of 16 amino acids. Trimming removed 5 bases from V and 6 bases from J; junction bases left unmatched: 6. In nucleotides, the CDR3 is TGTGCCAGCAGTCCTCAGGGACTAGCGGGAGCCAATGAGCAGTTCTTC. This sequence encodes CASSPQGLAGANEQFF.

The sample holds a few counts of this clonotype. V gene TRBV20-1 combines with J gene TRBJ1-5; D gene unclear. V was cut by 5 bases and J by 4 bases, with 9 bases left in between. CDR1 and CDR2 from the germline V gene are DFQATT and SNEGSKA (reference sequence). CDR3 size: 12 residues. The CDR3 nucleotides are TGCAGTGCTCTTTGGGCAAATCAGCCCCAGCATTTT. Translating gives CSALWANQPQHF.

This clonotype was seen only a few times. V and J are TRBV7-3 and TRBJ2-1; tentatively, D is TRBD1 or TRBD2 (5 bases each). V lost 2 bases, J lost 5 bases, and 7 bases lay in between. CDR1 is SGHTA, CDR2 FQGTGA, per germline. CDR3 length: 13 residues. CDR3 sequence (DNA): TGTGCCAGCAGCTTACGGGGACACAATGAGCAGTTCTTC. Translated, it gives CASSLRGHNEQFF. Full variable domain (outside the CDR3, taken from reference TRBV7-3 and TRBJ2-1): GAGVSQTPSNKVTEKGKYVELRCDPISGHTALYWYRQSLGQGPEFLIYFQGTGAADDSGLPNDRFFAVRPEGSVSTLKIQRTERGDSAVYLCASSLRGHNEQFFGPGTRLTVL.

J is TRBJ2-5 and V is TRBV7-9; TRBD1 agrees at 7 bases. Germline V gives CDR1 SEHNR, CDR2 FQNEAQ (reference sequence). The CDR3 sequence is 15 residues long. V gave up 0 bases and J gave up 2 bases; unmatched junction bases: 3. CDR3 in amino acids: CASSLARTGQETQYF. The CDR3 coding sequence is TGTGCCAGCAGCTTAGCCCGGACAGGTCAAGAGACCCAGTACTTC. The whole variable domain, remainder taken from reference TRBV7-9 and TRBJ2-5, is DTGVSQNPRHKITKRGQNVTFRCDPISEHNRLYWYRQTLGQGPEFLTYFQNEAQLEKSRLLSDRFSAERPKGSFSTLEIQRTEQGDSAMYLCASSLARTGQETQYFGPGTRLLVL.

This clonotype was seen only a few times. The V call is TRBV6-1, the J call TRBJ2-1, with 9 bases that match TRBD2. The V segment lost 7 bases and the J segment 7 bases; nucleotides outside the gene matches: 8. The V gene's germline CDR1 is MNHNS and CDR2 SASEGT. The CDR3 totals 14 residues. CDR3 nucleotides: TGTGCCAGCACGAGTAGCGGGGGTCTGAATGAGCAGTTCTTC. Translation: CASTSSGGLNEQFF.

This sequence joins TRBV9 and TRBJ1-2, with D unclear. V was shortened by 0 bases and J by 5 bases, with 11 bases between the two germline ends. Per the germline V gene, CDR1 is SGDLS and CDR2 is YYNGEE. The CDR3 is made up of 14 amino acids. The CDR3 loop reads CASSVEAVSYGYTF. The CDR3 DNA reads TGTGCCAGCAGCGTAGAGGCGGTTAGTTATGGCTACACCTTC.

The table lists this clonotype with a few counts. CDR3 DNA sequence: TGTGCCTGGAGTGTTGCTAGCGCCTACGAGCAGTACTTC. Amino acid sequence: CAWSVASAYEQYF. The chain carries TRBV30 and TRBJ2-7; D might be TRBD2 (6 bases). Trimming removed 0 bases from V and 2 bases from J, with 8 bases in between. The length of the CDR3 is 13 residues. Germline loops: CDR1 GTSNPN, CDR2 SVGIG (reference sequence).